The rows below give T cell receptor beta chains drawn from one sample of a study of T cell responses to AZD1222 COVID-19 vaccine. TCRdb's copy holds only in-frame clones and misses some; the assay was immunoSEQ multiplex PCR. Among approximately 130,000 clones listed, about 93% were seen once. The sequenced sample was peripheral blood, obtained on day 0 of AZD1222 vaccination. These receptors were collected from an adult in good health. CDR3s include the opening cysteine and the closing phenylalanine or tryptophan. A D gene is named only where the DNA matches it firmly. Only some rows state a clone size, as once, few, many or a class for expanded clones.

J gene,clone size,D gene,V gene,CDR3 DNA,CDR3 protein
TRBJ1-5,once,TRBD1,TRBV7-8,TGTGCCAGCAGCTCCGGGACAGGGGGCTTTTCTAGCAATCAGCCCCAGCATTTT,CASSSGTGGFSSNQPQHF
TRBJ1-1,NA,NA,TRBV6-5,TGTGCCAGCAGTCCCGACATGAACACTGAAGCTTTCTTT,CASSPDMNTEAFF
TRBJ1-1,NA,TRBD1,TRBV12-3/TRBV12-4,TGTGCCAGCAGTTTAGGGACAGGGGAAGCTTTCTTT,CASSLGTGEAFF
TRBJ1-6,NA,NA,TRBV10-3,TGTGCCATCAGTGACAGCTCCTATAATTCACCCCTCCACTTT,CAISDSSYNSPLHF
TRBJ1-3,NA,TRBD1,TRBV6-1,TGTGCCAGCAGTGAAACCAGGGGGCGATACGGAAACACCATATATTTT,CASSETRGRYGNTIYF
TRBJ1-6,NA,NA,TRBV7-9,TGTGCCAGCAGCTTCCGGGATTCCAATTCACCCCTCCACTTT,CASSFRDSNSPLHF
TRBJ1-1,NA,NA,TRBV5-6,TGTGCCAGCAGCTACAGAATAGGGGAAGCTTTCTTT,CASSYRIGEAFF
TRBJ1-1,NA,NA,TRBV10-1,TGCGCCAGCAGTGGAATCGGAGGGGAGTTTGGAAGGCCTGAAGCTTTCTTT,CASSGIGGEFGRPEAFF
TRBJ1-6,NA,NA,TRBV27,TGTGCCAGCAGTTACCCAGACCTCATCACCCTCCACTTT,CASSYPDLITLHF
TRBJ1-5,NA,TRBD1,TRBV19,TGTGCCAGTAGAGGACAGGGTCATCAGCCCCAGCATTTT,CASRGQGHQPQHF
TRBJ2-3,NA,TRBD2,TRBV14,TGTGCCAGCAGCCAAGATTTCGAACTAGCGGGGGGTCTAGATACGCAGTATTTT,CASSQDFELAGGLDTQYF
TRBJ1-1,NA,NA,TRBV5-1,TGCGCCAGCAGCCCGGTGGGCTCTAACACTGAAGCTTTCTTT,CASSPVGSNTEAFF
TRBJ1-2,NA,NA,TRBV5-1,TGCGCCAGCAGCTTGGGGGACAAAGGTCGGGGCTACACCTTC,CASSLGDKGRGYTF
TRBJ2-5,NA,NA,TRBV9,TGTGCCAGCAGCACCGGGGAACGTCAAGAGACCCAGTACTTC,CASSTGERQETQYF
TRBJ1-2,few,NA,TRBV4-1,TGCGCCAGCAGCCAAGATAGTGAGGGAGCCTATGGCTACACCTTC,CASSQDSEGAYGYTF
TRBJ1-4,NA,TRBD1,TRBV15,TGTGCCACCAGCAGAGACAGGGGGCGAGTTCGGGAAAAACTGTTTTTT,CATSRDRGRVREKLFF
TRBJ1-5,NA,TRBD1,TRBV15,TGTGCCACCAGCAGCCCGGGGACAGGGGTAAGTCAGCCCCAGCATTTT,CATSSPGTGVSQPQHF
TRBJ2-1,NA,TRBD2,TRBV7-8,TGTGCCAGCAGCTTAGAGCTAGCGGGGGGGCCCAATGAGCAGTTCTTC,CASSLELAGGPNEQFF
TRBJ2-1,NA,TRBD2,TRBV2,TGTGCCGGGGGGGGTTTAAGCTCCTACAATGAGCAGTTCTTC,CAGGGLSSYNEQFF
TRBJ2-2,NA,NA,TRBV29-1,TGCAGCGTTGTTGCTACCAACACCGGGGAGCTGTTTTTT,CSVVATNTGELFF
TRBJ2-3,NA,NA,TRBV10-2,TGCGCCAGCAGTGAGTCGGAGACACTGGGGACAGATACGCAGTATTTT,CASSESETLGTDTQYF
TRBJ1-2,NA,NA,TRBV30,TGTGCCTGGACGGAACCGCCGGGGGGCTTGTCCTATGGCTACACCTTC,CAWTEPPGGLSYGYTF
TRBJ1-1,NA,NA,TRBV6-5,TGTGCCAGCAGCCCGTCCAGTACTGAAGCTTTCTTT,CASSPSSTEAFF
TRBJ1-2,once,TRBD1,TRBV5-1,TGCGCCAGCAGATTCGGGACAGGGGCCGTGGACTATGGCTACACCTTC,CASRFGTGAVDYGYTF
TRBJ1-1,once,TRBD1,TRBV5-6,TGTGCCAGCAGCTTGATTGGGACAGGGGGGACTGAAGCTTTCTTT,CASSLIGTGGTEAFF
TRBJ2-1,once,NA,TRBV14,TGTGCCAGCAGCCGGGTACAGGGCGGCGGAGGTGAGCAGTTCTTC,CASSRVQGGGGEQFF
TRBJ1-1,NA,NA,TRBV6-5,TGTGCCAGCAGTTACTGGGGGGGTGAAGCTTTCTTT,CASSYWGGEAFF
TRBJ1-5,NA,TRBD1,TRBV3-1/TRBV3-2,TGTGCCAGCAGCCAAGGAGGAAAGGGGGCTCAGCCCCAGCATTTT,CASSQGGKGAQPQHF
TRBJ1-2,NA,NA,TRBV12-3/TRBV12-4,TGTGCCAGCAGTTTAGGTGTCTATGGCTACACCTTC,CASSLGVYGYTF
TRBJ1-2,NA,NA,TRBV7-9,TGTGCCAGCAGCTTAGTAGTCGACTATGGCTACACCTTC,CASSLVVDYGYTF
TRBJ1-2,NA,TRBD1,TRBV6-5,TGTGCCAGCAGTTACCGACAGGGAGGCTATGGCTACACCTTC,CASSYRQGGYGYTF
TRBJ1-2,NA,NA,TRBV5-1,TGCGCCAGCAGCTTGGCCGACCCGGAGGAGGGCTACACCTTC,CASSLADPEEGYTF
TRBJ2-7,NA,NA,TRBV4-1,TGCGCCAGCAGCCAAGTAGATCTAGGGTTTCCTCGGTACTACGAGCAGTACTTC,CASSQVDLGFPRYYEQYF
TRBJ2-7,NA,NA,TRBV6-5,TGTGCCAGCAGAAAAACGGTTTCCTACGAGCAGTACTTC,CASRKTVSYEQYF
TRBJ1-1,NA,NA,TRBV18,TGTGCCAGCTCACCACTTCAAACCGGGAGTCCTATCATGAACACTGAAGCTTTCTTT,CASSPLQTGSPIMNTEAFF